The rows below give T cell receptor beta chains drawn from one sample of a study of cytomegalovirus exposure and HLA in healthy donors. Using immunoSEQ multiplex PCR, the repertoire was profiled, and TCRdb retains in-frame clones only, with some absent. The repertoire holds over 100,000 clones, roughly 79% seen once, with about 1.1% in the top ten. Material for sequencing was PBMCs. Receptors were obtained from a male donor in good health and CMV-seronegative. CDR3s include the opening cysteine and the closing phenylalanine or tryptophan. D genes are given only for firm matches. Only part of the rows carry a size: once, few, many, or a class if the clone is expanded.

J gene	clone size	V gene	D gene	CDR3 protein	CDR3 DNA
TRBJ2-3	.	TRBV5-1	.	CASRGLPGSYTDTQYF	TGCGCCAGCCGGGGTTTACCGGGATCTTACACAGATACGCAGTATTTT
TRBJ1-1	few	TRBV14	TRBD1	CASSQDRGASAFF	TGTGCCAGCAGCCAAGACAGGGGGGCATCAGCTTTCTTT
TRBJ1-2	.	TRBV7-9	.	CASSLAADSTIGHYGYTF	TGTGCCAGCAGCTTAGCGGCGGACAGCACCATAGGGCACTATGGCTACACCTTC
TRBJ2-1	.	TRBV5-1	TRBD1	CASSPYRDRANNEQFF	TGCGCCAGCAGCCCATACCGGGACAGGGCCAACAATGAGCAGTTCTTC
TRBJ1-3	.	TRBV6-1	.	CASSTRQFSGNTIYF	TGTGCCAGCAGTACCCGACAGTTCTCTGGAAACACCATATATTTT
TRBJ1-1	.	TRBV6-1	.	CASTGGHRTEAFF	TGTGCCAGCACCGGGGGGCACCGCACTGAAGCTTTCTTT
TRBJ2-7	.	TRBV29-1	.	CSVSSPGVGEQYF	TGCAGCGTGTCGTCCCCAGGGGTAGGCGAGCAGTACTTC
TRBJ2-3	.	TRBV19	.	CASSTRGAKDTQYF	TGTGCCAGTAGTACCCGCGGCGCAAAGGATACGCAGTATTTT
TRBJ1-1	.	TRBV30	.	CAWSKTPEAFF	TGTGCCTGGAGTAAGACACCTGAAGCTTTCTTT
TRBJ2-5	.	TRBV18	.	CASSPNLQDGGETQYF	TGTGCCAGCTCACCAAATCTGCAGGACGGCGGGGAGACCCAGTACTTC
TRBJ1-4	few	TRBV4-1	.	CASSQDRLGEGKGEKLFF	TGCGCCAGCAGCCAAGATCGGCTCGGGGAGGGTAAAGGGGAAAAACTGTTTTTT